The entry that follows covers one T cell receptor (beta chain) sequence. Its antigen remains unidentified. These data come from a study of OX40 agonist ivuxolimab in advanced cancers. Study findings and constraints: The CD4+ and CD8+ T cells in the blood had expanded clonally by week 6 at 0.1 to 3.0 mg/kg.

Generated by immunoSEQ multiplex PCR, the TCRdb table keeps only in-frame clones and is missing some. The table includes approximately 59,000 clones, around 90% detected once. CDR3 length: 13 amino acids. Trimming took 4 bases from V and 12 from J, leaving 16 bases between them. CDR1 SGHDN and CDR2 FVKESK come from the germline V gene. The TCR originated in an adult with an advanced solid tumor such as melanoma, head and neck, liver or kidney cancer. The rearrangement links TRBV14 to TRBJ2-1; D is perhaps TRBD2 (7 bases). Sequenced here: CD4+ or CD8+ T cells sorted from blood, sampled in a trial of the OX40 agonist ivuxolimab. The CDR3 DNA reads TGTGCCAGCAGCCCTGTGGGGGGGCGCGGGCAGTTCTTC. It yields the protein CASSPVGGRGQFF.